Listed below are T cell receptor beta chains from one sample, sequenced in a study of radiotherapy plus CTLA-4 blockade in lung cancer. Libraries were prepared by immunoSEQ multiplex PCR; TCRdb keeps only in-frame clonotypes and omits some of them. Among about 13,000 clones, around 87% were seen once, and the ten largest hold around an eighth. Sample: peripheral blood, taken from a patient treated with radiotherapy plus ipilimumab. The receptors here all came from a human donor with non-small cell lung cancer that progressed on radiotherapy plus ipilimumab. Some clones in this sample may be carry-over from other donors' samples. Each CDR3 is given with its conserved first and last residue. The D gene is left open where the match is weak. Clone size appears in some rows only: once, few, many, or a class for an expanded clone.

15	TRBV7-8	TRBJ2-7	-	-	CASSLVERSSYEQYF	TGTGCCAGCAGCTTAGTCGAGCGGAGCTCCTACGAGCAGTACTTC
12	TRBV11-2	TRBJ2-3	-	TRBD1	CASSLGTGVQYF	TGTGCCAGCAGCTTAGGGACAGGGGTCCAGTATTTT
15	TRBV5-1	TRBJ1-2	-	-	CASSLTESSGRGYTF	TGCGCCAGCAGCTTGACCGAAAGTAGTGGCAGGGGCTACACCTTC
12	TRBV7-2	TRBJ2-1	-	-	CASSSMGGEQFF	TGTGCCAGCAGCTCGATGGGGGGTGAGCAGTTCTTC
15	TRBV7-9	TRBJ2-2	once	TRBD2	CASSPGPGRTGELFF	TGTGCCAGCAGCCCAGGTCCCGGGAGGACCGGGGAGCTGTTTTTT
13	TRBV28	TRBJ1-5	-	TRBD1	CASMDRPNQPQHF	TGTGCCAGCATGGACAGGCCCAATCAGCCCCAGCATTTT
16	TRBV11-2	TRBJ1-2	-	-	CASSLDLWDTTYGYTF	TGTGCCAGCAGCTTAGATCTGTGGGACACAACCTATGGCTACACCTTC
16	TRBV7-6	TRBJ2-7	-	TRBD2	CASSFNIAGGWYEQYF	TGTGCCAGCAGCTTTAACATAGCGGGAGGGTGGTACGAGCAGTACTTC
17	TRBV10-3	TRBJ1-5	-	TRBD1	CAISEGQGGGSNQPQHF	TGTGCCATCAGTGAGGGACAGGGAGGTGGAAGCAATCAGCCCCAGCATTTT
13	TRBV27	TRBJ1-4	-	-	CASSLSGGEKLFF	TGTGCCAGCAGTTTATCGGGGGGTGAAAAACTGTTTTTT
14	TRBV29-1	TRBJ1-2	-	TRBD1	CSVEDRDRNYGYTF	TGCAGCGTTGAAGATAGGGACAGGAACTATGGCTACACCTTC
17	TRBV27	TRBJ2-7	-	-	CASSSRRDTKSSYEQYF	TGTGCCAGCAGTTCCCGCCGGGACACAAAATCCTCCTACGAGCAGTACTTC
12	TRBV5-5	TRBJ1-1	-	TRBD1	CASRGTGNEAFF	TGTGCCAGCAGGGGGACAGGCAATGAAGCTTTCTTT
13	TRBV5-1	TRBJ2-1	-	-	CASSFRQQDEQFF	TGCGCCAGCAGCTTCCGCCAGCAGGATGAGCAGTTCTTC
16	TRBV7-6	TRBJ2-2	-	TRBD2	CASSLELAANTGELFF	TGTGCCAGCAGCTTAGAACTAGCGGCCAACACCGGGGAGCTGTTTTTT
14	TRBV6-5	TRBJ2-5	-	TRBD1	CASSQQGSSGTQYF	TGTGCCAGCAGCCAACAGGGGTCCTCCGGGACCCAGTACTTC
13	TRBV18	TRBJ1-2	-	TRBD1	CASSQAGGYGYTF	TGTGCCAGCTCACAGGCAGGGGGCTATGGCTACACCTTC
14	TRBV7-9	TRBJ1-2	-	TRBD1	CASSLGTDPYGYTF	TGTGCCAGCAGCTTGGGGACAGACCCCTATGGCTACACCTTC
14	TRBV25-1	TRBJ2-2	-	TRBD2	CASSGDYDAGELFF	TGTGCCAGCAGTGGGGACTATGACGCCGGGGAGCTGTTTTTT
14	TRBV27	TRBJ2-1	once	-	CASRISGKYNEQFF	TGTGCCAGCAGAATATCCGGGAAATACAATGAGCAGTTCTTC
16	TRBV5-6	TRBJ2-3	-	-	CASSLVRTGYTDTQYF	TGTGCCAGCAGCTTGGTGAGGACGGGGTACACAGATACGCAGTATTTT
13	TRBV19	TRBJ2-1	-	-	CASSPYSYNEQFF	TGTGCCAGTAGTCCCTACTCCTACAATGAGCAGTTCTTC
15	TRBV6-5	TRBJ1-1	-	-	CASSYNDRMNTEAFF	TGTGCCAGCAGTTACAATGACAGAATGAACACTGAAGCTTTCTTT
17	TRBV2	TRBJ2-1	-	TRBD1	CASSAVRQGILGNEQFF	TGTGCCAGCAGTGCCGTCCGACAGGGAATTCTGGGCAATGAGCAGTTCTTC
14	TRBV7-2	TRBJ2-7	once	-	CASSPGLPPYEQYF	TGTGCCAGCAGCCCCGGACTTCCGCCCTACGAGCAGTACTTC
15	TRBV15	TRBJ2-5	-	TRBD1	CATSRVGQGSETQYF	TGTGCCACCAGCAGAGTTGGACAGGGGAGTGAGACCCAGTACTTC
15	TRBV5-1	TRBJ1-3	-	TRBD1	CASSYRQGGGNTIYF	TGCGCCAGCAGCTACCGACAGGGCGGTGGAAACACCATATATTTT
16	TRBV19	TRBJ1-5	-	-	CASSISAGVSNQPQHF	TGTGCCAGTAGTATATCGGCCGGAGTTAGCAATCAGCCCCAGCATTTT
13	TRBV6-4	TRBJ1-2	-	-	CASSDDRNYGYTF	TGTGCCAGCAGCGACGACAGGAACTATGGCTACACCTTC
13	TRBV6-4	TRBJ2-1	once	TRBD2	CASSSGTNNEQFF	TGTGCCAGCTCCTCCGGGACTAACAATGAGCAGTTCTTC
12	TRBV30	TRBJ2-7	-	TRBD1	CACQGQSYEQYF	TGTGCCTGCCAGGGACAGTCCTACGAGCAGTACTTC
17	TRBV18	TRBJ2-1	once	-	CASSPLGDSGGNNEQFF	TGTGCCAGCTCACCCCTCGGGGATAGCGGAGGGAACAATGAGCAGTTCTTC
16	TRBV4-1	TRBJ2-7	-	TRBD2	CASSQDPGLASYEQYF	TGCGCCAGCAGCCAAGATCCGGGACTAGCGAGCTACGAGCAGTACTTC
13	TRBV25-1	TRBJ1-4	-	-	CASSDLQGEKLFF	TGTGCCAGCAGTGACCTACAGGGAGAAAAACTGTTTTTT
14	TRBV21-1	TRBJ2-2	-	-	CASSKETGTGELFF	TGTGCCAGCAGCAAAGAGACGGGCACCGGGGAGCTGTTTTTT
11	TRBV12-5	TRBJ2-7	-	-	CASGDYTLQYF	TGTGCTAGTGGAGACTACACTTTGCAGTACTTC
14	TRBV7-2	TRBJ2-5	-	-	CASSFPDYQETQYF	TGTGCCAGCAGCTTTCCTGACTACCAAGAGACCCAGTACTTC
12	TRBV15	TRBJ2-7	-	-	CATSRVRDEQYF	TGTGCCACCAGCAGGGTCCGGGACGAGCAGTACTTC
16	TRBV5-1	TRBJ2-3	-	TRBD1	CASSHDRARGTDTQYF	TGCGCCAGCAGCCACGACAGGGCTAGGGGGACAGATACGCAGTATTTT
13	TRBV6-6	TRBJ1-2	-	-	CASSSGESGGYTF	TGTGCCAGCAGTTCAGGGGAATCGGGTGGCTACACCTTC
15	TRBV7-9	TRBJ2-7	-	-	CASSGSGTSSYEQYF	TGTGCCAGCAGCGGGTCCGGGACTTCCTCCTACGAGCAGTACTTC
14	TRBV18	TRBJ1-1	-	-	CASSPRGVEGEAFF	TGTGCCAGCTCACCAAGGGGAGTGGAGGGGGAAGCTTTCTTT
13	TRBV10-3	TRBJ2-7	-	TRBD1	CASNRDSLYEQYF	TGTGCCAGTAACCGGGACAGCCTCTACGAGCAGTACTTC
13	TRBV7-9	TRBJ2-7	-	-	CASSPTRSGEQYF	TGTGCCAGCAGCCCAACCAGGTCGGGAGAGCAGTACTTC
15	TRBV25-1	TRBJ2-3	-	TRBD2	CASSDLAATPDTQYF	TGTGCCAGCAGTGACCTAGCGGCCACGCCGGATACGCAGTATTTT
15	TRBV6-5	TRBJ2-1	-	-	CASSPLPSSYNEQFF	TGTGCCAGCAGCCCCCTTCCGAGCTCCTACAATGAGCAGTTCTTC